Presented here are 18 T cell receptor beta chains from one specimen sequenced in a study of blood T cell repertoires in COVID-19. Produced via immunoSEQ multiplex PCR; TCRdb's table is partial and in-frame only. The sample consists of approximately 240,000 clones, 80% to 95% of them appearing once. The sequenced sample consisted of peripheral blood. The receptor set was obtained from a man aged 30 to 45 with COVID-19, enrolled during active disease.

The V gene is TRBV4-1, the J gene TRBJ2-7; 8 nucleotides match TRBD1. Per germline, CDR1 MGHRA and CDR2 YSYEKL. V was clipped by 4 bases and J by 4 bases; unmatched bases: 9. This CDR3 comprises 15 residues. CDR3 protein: CASSLTGTGRYEQYF. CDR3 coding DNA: TGCGCCAGCAGCCTGACCGGGACAGGCCGTTACGAGCAGTACTTC.

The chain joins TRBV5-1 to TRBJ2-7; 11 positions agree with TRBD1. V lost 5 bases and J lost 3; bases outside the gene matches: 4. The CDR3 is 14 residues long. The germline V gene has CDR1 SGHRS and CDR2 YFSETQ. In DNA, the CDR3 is TGCGCCAGCAGGGCCGGGACAGGGGGCTACGAGCAGTACTTC. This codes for CASRAGTGGYEQYF.

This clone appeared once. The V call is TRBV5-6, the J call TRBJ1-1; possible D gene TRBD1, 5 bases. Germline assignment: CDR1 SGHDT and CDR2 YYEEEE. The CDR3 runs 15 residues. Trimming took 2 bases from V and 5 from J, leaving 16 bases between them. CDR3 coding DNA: TGTGCCAGCAGCTTTGGCAGTCATGGGGGGACTGAAGCTTTCTTT. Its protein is CASSFGSHGGTEAFF.

The CDR3 region is CASSQEGTSYNEQFF. The CDR3 DNA sequence: TGCGCCAGCAGCCAAGAGGGCACAAGCTACAATGAGCAGTTCTTC. This chain joins TRBV4-1 and TRBJ2-1; D is undetermined. Trimming took 0 bases from V and 3 from J, leaving 9 bases between them. CDR3 length: 15 residues. The germline V gene has CDR1 MGHRA and CDR2 YSYEKL.

As DNA, the CDR3 is TGTGCCAGCAGTGAATGGAGGGATGATTCACCCCTCCACTTT. It specifies CASSEWRDDSPLHF. The chain combines TRBV25-1 with TRBJ1-6; D ambiguous. The CDR3 is made up of 14 amino acids. The germline CDR1 and CDR2 sequences are MGHDK and SYGVNS. V gave up 1 base and J gave up 8 bases, with 9 bases separating them. The full variable domain, completed using reference TRBV25-1 and TRBJ1-6, is EADIYQTPRYLVIGTGKKITLECSQTMGHDKMYWYQQDPGMELHLIHYSYGVNSTEKGDLSSESTVSRIRTEHFPLTLESARPSHTSQYLCASSEWRDDSPLHFGNGTRLTVT.

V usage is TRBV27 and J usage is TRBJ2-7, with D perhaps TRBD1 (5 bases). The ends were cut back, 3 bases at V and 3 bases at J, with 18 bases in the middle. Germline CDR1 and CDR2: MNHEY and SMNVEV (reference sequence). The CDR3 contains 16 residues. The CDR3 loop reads CASSFTRQSRFYEQYF. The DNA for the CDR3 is TGTGCCAGCAGTTTTACAAGACAGAGCCGATTCTACGAGCAGTACTTC.

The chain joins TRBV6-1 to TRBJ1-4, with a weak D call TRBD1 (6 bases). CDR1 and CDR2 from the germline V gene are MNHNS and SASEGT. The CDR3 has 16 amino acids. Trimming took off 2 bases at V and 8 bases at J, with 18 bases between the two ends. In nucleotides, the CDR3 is TGTGCCAGCAGTGAAAACCCCTCGCGGGGGCGCGAAAAACTGTTTTTT. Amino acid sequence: CASSENPSRGREKLFF.

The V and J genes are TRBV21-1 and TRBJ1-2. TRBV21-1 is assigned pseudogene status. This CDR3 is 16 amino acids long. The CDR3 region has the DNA TGTGCCAGCAGCAAAGGCCGTACTACAAACGGCTATGGCTACACCTTC. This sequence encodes CASSKGRTTNGYGYTF.

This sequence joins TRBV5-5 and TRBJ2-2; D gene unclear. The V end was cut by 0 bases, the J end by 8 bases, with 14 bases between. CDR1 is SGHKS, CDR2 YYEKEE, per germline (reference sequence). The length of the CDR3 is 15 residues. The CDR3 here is CASSLGARMSGELFF. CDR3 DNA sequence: TGTGCCAGCAGCTTGGGTGCTAGAATGTCGGGGGAGCTGTTTTTT.

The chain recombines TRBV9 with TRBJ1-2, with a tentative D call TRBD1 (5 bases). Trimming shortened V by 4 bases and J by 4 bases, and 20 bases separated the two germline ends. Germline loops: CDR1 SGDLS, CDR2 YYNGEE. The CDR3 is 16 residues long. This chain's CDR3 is CASSPQDGPGGYGYTF. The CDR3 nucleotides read TGTGCCAGCAGCCCTCAGGACGGCCCGGGGGGCTATGGCTACACCTTC.

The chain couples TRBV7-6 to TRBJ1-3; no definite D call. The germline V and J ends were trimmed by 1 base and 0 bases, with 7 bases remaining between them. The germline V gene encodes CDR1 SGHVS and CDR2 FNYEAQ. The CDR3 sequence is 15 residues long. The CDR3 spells CASSLDQISGNTIYF. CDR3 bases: TGTGCCAGCAGCTTAGATCAGATCTCTGGAAACACCATATATTTT.

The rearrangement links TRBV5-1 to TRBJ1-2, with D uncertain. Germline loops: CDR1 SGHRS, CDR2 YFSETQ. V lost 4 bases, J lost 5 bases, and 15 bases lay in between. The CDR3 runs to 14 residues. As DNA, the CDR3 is TGCGCCAGCAGCCGAACATCAGGCATGTATGGCTACACCTTC. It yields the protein CASSRTSGMYGYTF. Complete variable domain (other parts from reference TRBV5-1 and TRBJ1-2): KAGVTQTPRYLIKTRGQQVTLSCSPISGHRSVSWYQQTPGQGLQFLFEYFSETQRNKGNFPGRFSGRQFSNSRSEMNVSTLELGDSALYLCASSRTSGMYGYTFGSGTRLTVV.

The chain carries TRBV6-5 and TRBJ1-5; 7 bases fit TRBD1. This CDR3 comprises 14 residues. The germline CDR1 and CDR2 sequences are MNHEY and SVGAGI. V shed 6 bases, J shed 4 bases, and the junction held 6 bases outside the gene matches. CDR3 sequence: CASRSGTANQPQHF. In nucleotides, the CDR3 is TGTGCCAGCAGGTCCGGGACAGCGAATCAGCCCCAGCATTTT.

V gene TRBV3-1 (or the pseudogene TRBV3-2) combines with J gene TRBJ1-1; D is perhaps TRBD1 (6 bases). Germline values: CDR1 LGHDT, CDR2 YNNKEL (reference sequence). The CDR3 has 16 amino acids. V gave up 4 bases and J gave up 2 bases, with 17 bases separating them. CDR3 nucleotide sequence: TGTGCCAGCAGCCCAGGGGAGGGCAGGGGAAACACTGAAGCTTTCTTT. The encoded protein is CASSPGEGRGNTEAFF.

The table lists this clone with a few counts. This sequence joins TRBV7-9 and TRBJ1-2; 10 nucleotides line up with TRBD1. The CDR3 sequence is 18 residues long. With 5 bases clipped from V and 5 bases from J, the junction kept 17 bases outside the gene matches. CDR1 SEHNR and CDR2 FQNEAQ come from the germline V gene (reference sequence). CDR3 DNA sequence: TGTGCCAGCAGCCAGCCCAGGACAGGGGGTCCTACAGCTTATGGCTACACCTTC. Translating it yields CASSQPRTGGPTAYGYTF.

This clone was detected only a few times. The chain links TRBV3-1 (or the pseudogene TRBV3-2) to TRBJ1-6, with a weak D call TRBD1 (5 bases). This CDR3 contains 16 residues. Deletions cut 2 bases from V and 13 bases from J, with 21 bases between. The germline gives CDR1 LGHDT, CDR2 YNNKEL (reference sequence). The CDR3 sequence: CASSQQGQGLSFPLHF. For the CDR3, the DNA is TGTGCCAGCAGCCAACAAGGCCAGGGATTATCATTTCCCCTCCACTTT.

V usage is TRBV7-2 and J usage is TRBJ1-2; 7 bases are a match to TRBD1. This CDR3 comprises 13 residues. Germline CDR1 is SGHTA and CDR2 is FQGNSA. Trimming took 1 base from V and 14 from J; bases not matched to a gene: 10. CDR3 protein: CASSLGGGTGETF. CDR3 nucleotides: TGTGCCAGCAGCTTAGGGGGAGGCACAGGGGAAACCTTC.

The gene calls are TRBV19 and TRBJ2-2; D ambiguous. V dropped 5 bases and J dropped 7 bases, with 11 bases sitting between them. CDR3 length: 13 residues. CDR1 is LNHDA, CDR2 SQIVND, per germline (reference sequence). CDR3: CASSVVRVGELFF. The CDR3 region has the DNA TGTGCCAGTAGTGTGGTCCGAGTCGGGGAGCTGTTTTTT.